The TCR beta chain under discussion was sequenced for a study of T cells in Graves' hyperthyroidism and ophthalmopathy. Study-level background: Peripheral blood was acquired at first diagnosis, ahead of any therapy whatsoever.

The study excluded patients with uncontrolled infection, other autoimmune disease, pregnancy or lactation. 10 ml fresh peripheral blood yielded the PBMCs. Overall study findings and caveats: Expanded thyroid clonotypes (above 0.001) were mostly also found in blood.

This clonotype has a handful of counts. Its antigen is undetermined. TCR beta CDR3 region amplification was performed from RNA transcripts. In the first-round RT-PCR of the TCR CDR3, the HTBI primer set was used. TCRdb passed the multiplex PCR reads through MiXCR, listing each CDR3 protein once. Of some 570,000 distinct CDR3 sequences in the sample, approximately 15% were seen once. The CDR3 has 17 residues. Trimming took 5 bases from V and 4 from J; bases not matched to a gene: 8. Germline V lookup: CDR1 MNHNS, CDR2 SASEGT. This chain joins TRBV6-1 and TRBJ1-6, with 10 bases matching TRBD1. This clonotype was obtained from a woman younger than 35 with Graves' ophthalmopathy. The sequenced sample consisted of blood. In DNA, the CDR3 is TGTGCCAGCAGTCCGTCGGGACAGGGGAAATATAATTCACCCCTCCACTTT. This gives the protein CASSPSGQGKYNSPLHF.